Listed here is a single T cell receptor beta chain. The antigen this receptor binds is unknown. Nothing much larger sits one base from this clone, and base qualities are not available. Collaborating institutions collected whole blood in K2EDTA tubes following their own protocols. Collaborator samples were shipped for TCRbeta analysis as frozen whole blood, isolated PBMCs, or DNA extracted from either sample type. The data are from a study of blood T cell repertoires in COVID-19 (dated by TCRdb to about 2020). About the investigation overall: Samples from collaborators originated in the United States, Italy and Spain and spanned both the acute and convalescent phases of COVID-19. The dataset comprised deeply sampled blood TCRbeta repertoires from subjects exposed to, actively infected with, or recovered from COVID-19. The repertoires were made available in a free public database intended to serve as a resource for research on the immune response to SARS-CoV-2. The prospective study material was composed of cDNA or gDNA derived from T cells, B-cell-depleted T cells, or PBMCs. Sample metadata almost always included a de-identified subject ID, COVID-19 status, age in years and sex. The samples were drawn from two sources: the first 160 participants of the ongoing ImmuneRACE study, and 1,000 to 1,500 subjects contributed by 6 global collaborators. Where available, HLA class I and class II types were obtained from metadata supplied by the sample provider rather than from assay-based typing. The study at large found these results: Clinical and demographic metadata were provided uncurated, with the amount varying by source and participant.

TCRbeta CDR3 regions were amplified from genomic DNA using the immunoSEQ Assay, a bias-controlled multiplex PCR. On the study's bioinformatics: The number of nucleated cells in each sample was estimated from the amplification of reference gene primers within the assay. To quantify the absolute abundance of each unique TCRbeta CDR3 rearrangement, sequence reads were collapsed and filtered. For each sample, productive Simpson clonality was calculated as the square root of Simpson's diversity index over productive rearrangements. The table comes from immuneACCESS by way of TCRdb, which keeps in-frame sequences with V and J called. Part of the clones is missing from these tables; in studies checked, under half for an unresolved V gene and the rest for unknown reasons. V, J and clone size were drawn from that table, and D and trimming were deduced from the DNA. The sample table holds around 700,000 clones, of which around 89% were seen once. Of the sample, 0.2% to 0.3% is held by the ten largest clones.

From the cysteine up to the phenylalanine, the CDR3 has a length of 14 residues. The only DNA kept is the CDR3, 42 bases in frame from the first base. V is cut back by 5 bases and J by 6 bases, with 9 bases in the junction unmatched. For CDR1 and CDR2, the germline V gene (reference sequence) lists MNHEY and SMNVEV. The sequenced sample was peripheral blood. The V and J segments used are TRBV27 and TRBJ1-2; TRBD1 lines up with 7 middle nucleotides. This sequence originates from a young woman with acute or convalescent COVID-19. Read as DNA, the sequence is TGTGCCAGCAGTACCGGACAGGCAGGACATGGCTACACCTTC. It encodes CASSTGQAGHGYTF.